The 26 T cell receptor beta chains below were found in one sample sequenced in a study of human T cells and chemical hapten exposure. Each CDR3 protein gets one entry after TCRdb re-called the RACE reads with MiXCR. Among some 400,000 distinct CDR3 sequences listed, nearly 5% were seen once. Specified time point: patch test 1, 2 weeks after DPC sensitization. This sample's treatment: therapeutic diphenylcyclopropenone sensitization with weekly scalp DPC. The sequencing here drew on whole blood, taken in connection with sensitization to the hapten diphenylcyclopropenone (DPC). The receptors stem from a woman aged 45-60 years with alopecia areata. Some clones in this sample may be carry-over from other donors' samples.

This clonotype was observed at least ten times. The chain employs TRBV4-3 and TRBJ2-7; 8 bases fit TRBD2. Germline CDR1 LGHNA, CDR2 YSLEER. The CDR3 totals 15 residues. Germline trimming cut 3 bases from V and 5 bases from J; bases unmatched to any gene: 9. The CDR3 coding sequence is TGCGCCAGCAGCCATATAGCGTCGGGGGGGAACGAGCAGTACTTC. Translation gives CASSHIASGGNEQYF.

This chain joins TRBV4-3 and TRBJ2-7, with 11 bases lining up with TRBD2. Germline V gene sequence: CDR1 LGHNA, CDR2 YSLEER. The CDR3 sequence is 14 residues long. Trimming took 5 bases from V and 5 from J; bases not matched to a gene: 5. The chain's CDR3 is CASSRTSGSDEQYF. In nucleotides, the CDR3 is TGCGCCAGCAGCAGGACTAGCGGGTCTGACGAGCAGTACTTC.

This clonotype was counted at least ten times. This chain connects TRBV5-1 to TRBJ1-3; TRBD1 agrees at 9 bases. There are 15 residues in the CDR3. The V gene end was trimmed by 0 bases and the J gene end by 4 bases; junction bases not matched to a gene: 2. Germline CDR1 and CDR2: SGHRS and YFSETQ. CDR3 coding DNA: TGCGCCAGCAGCTTGGACAGGGGGCAAGGAAACACCATATATTTT. Residues: CASSLDRGQGNTIYF. The full variable domain, rest sourced from reference TRBV5-1 and TRBJ1-3, is KAGVTQTPRYLIKTRGQQVTLSCSPISGHRSVSWYQQTPGQGLQFLFEYFSETQRNKGNFPGRFSGRQFSNSRSEMNVSTLELGDSALYLCASSLDRGQGNTIYFGEGSWLTVV.

At least ten counts were recorded for this clonotype. The J gene is TRBJ2-5, the V gene TRBV20-1; 7 bases are shared with TRBD1. With 5 bases clipped from V and 4 bases from J, the junction kept 7 bases outside the gene matches. The germline CDR1 and CDR2 sequences are DFQATT and SNEGSKA (reference sequence). The CDR3 covers 13 residues. CDR3 protein: CSASGQVGETQYF. The CDR3 bases are TGCAGTGCTTCCGGACAGGTCGGAGAGACCCAGTACTTC.

This clonotype was observed a few times. This chain joins TRBV6-5 and TRBJ1-6, with TRBD1 matching 7 bases. V lost 5 bases and J lost 8; bases outside the gene matches: 12. CDR3 length: 16 residues. The germline V gene has CDR1 MNHEY and CDR2 SVGAGI. This chain's CDR3 is CASSPWTGLGDSPLHF. Here the CDR3 DNA reads TGTGCCAGCAGTCCCTGGACAGGCCTAGGGGATTCACCCCTCCACTTT.

This clonotype was found many times. The rearrangement uses TRBV6-1 and TRBJ1-5, with 7 nucleotides matching TRBD1. Trimming cost V 5 bases and J 4 bases; bases outside gene matches: 17. The length of the CDR3 is 18 residues. Germline V CDR1 and CDR2: MNHNS, SASEGT. The CDR3 DNA reads TGTGCCAGCAGTAACCTAGGACAGGATGGGGCTGGTAATCAGCCCCAGCATTTT. As protein: CASSNLGQDGAGNQPQHF.

This clonotype was observed at least ten times. The chain recombines TRBV20-1 with TRBJ1-1; D gene uncertain. The CDR3 length is 15 residues. The V end lost 6 bases, the J end lost 0 bases, and 17 bases lay between the germline ends. CDR1 and CDR2 (germline): DFQATT, SNEGSKA (reference sequence). CDR3 nucleotide sequence: TGCAGTGCGATGAACGCATACCTTATGAACACTGAAGCTTTCTTT. Its protein product is CSAMNAYLMNTEAFF.

The rearrangement joins TRBV12-3 or TRBV12-4 to TRBJ1-5, with D possibly TRBD1 on 6 matching bases. V lost 4 bases, J lost 4 bases, and 11 bases lay in between. This CDR3 has 14 amino acids. The CDR3: CASSWGARNQPQHF. For the CDR3, the DNA is TGTGCCAGCAGTTGGGGGGCGCGGAATCAGCCCCAGCATTTT.

This clonotype occurred many times. V gene TRBV5-5 combines with J gene TRBJ1-1; the D gene is possibly TRBD1 (5 bases). This CDR3 has 15 residues. The V and J ends lost 0 bases and 5 bases respectively, with 14 bases between them. CDR1 is SGHKS and CDR2 is YYEKEE in the germline V gene (reference sequence). CDR3 nucleotides: TGTGCCAGCAGCTTGGGATCGAGAAGGGGAACTGAAGCTTTCTTT. Translation: CASSLGSRRGTEAFF. The full variable domain, in which reference TRBV5-5 and TRBJ1-1 provide the parts outside the CDR3, is DAGVTQSPTHLIKTRGQQVTLRCSPISGHKSVSWYQQVLGQGPQFIFQYYEKEERGRGNFPDRFSARQFPNYSSELNVNALLLGDSALYLCASSLGSRRGTEAFFGQGTRLTVV.

This clonotype was found a few times. V is TRBV25-1 and J is TRBJ1-1, with D unresolved. Trimming shortened V by 1 base and J by 6 bases, and 12 bases separated the two germline ends. The germline CDR1 and CDR2 sequences are MGHDK and SYGVNS. The CDR3 contains 14 residues. The CDR3 DNA follows: TGTGCCAGCAGTGAATCTGGCGGGGAAGCTGAAGCTTTCTTT. Translated, it gives CASSESGGEAEAFF. Variable domain in full (rest from reference TRBV25-1 and TRBJ1-1): EADIYQTPRYLVIGTGKKITLECSQTMGHDKMYWYQQDPGMELHLIHYSYGVNSTEKGDLSSESTVSRIRTEHFPLTLESARPSHTSQYLCASSESGGEAEAFFGQGTRLTVV.

This rearrangement joins TRBV28 to TRBJ2-1; D not certain. The CDR3 is 12 residues long. Trimming removed 3 bases at V and 9 bases at J, with 9 bases between. Germline lookup yields CDR1 MDHEN and CDR2 SYDVKM. The CDR3 sequence is CASSLLDGEQFF. The CDR3 DNA reads as TGTGCCAGCAGTTTGTTGGACGGTGAGCAGTTCTTC.

This clonotype was recorded a few times. The rearrangement joins TRBV29-1 to TRBJ2-3, with 10 bases matching TRBD2. Germline values: CDR1 SQVTM, CDR2 ANQGSEA. This CDR3 region has 15 residues. J gave up 2 bases and V 4 bases, and 6 bases lay outside the gene matches. DNA of the CDR3: TGCAGCGTTGGACGGGGACTAGCGCTCACAGATACGCAGTATTTT. This translates into CSVGRGLALTDTQYF.

This clonotype has only a few counts. The J gene is TRBJ2-3, the V gene TRBV27; possible D gene TRBD2, 6 bases. V was shortened by 7 bases and J by 4 bases, with 12 bases between the two germline ends. Germline CDR1 and CDR2: MNHEY and SMNVEV (reference sequence). The CDR3 totals 13 residues. CDR3 residues: CASTGGVSDTQYF. The CDR3 DNA is TGTGCCAGCACCGGAGGGGTCTCAGATACGCAGTATTTT.

This clonotype was detected ten times or more. This chain joins TRBV6-1 and TRBJ1-5; 7 bases agree with TRBD1. Germline CDR1 and CDR2: MNHNS and SASEGT. Trimming removed 2 bases from V and 6 bases from J; junction bases left unmatched: 7. This CDR3 is 15 amino acids long. The CDR3 loop is CASSEQEGASQPQHF. The CDR3, as DNA: TGTGCCAGCAGTGAACAAGAGGGGGCCAGTCAGCCCCAGCATTTT.

This clonotype was counted many times. This sequence joins TRBV5-4 and TRBJ2-5; 7 bases agree with TRBD1. Germline-derived CDR1 and CDR2 are SGHNT and YYREEE (reference sequence). V was pared by 4 bases and J by 1 base, with 4 bases of the junction left unmatched. The CDR3 runs to 14 residues. DNA for the CDR3: TGTGCCAGCAGCGTAGGACAGGTCCAAGAGACCCAGTACTTC. Protein product: CASSVGQVQETQYF.

V gene TRBV20-1 combines with J gene TRBJ1-1, with 7 bases matching TRBD1. The germline CDR1 and CDR2 sequences are DFQATT and SNEGSKA (reference sequence). The CDR3 is 16 amino acids. J lost 3 bases, V lost 0 bases, and 10 bases had no gene match. CDR3 sequence: CSARDLGQGVYTEAFF. In DNA form, the CDR3 reads TGCAGTGCTAGAGATCTGGGGCAGGGGGTTTACACTGAAGCTTTCTTT.

This clonotype has ten or more counts. This rearrangement joins TRBV7-6 to TRBJ1-4, with a weak D call TRBD1 (6 bases). Trimming removed 1 base from V and 5 bases from J, with 11 bases in between. Germline values: CDR1 SGHVS, CDR2 FNYEAQ. This CDR3 contains 15 residues. DNA for the CDR3: TGTGCCAGCAGCTTAGAACGGGGGGCCAATGAAAAACTGTTTTTT. This gives the protein CASSLERGANEKLFF.

This clonotype was picked up many times. The V and J genes are TRBV30 and TRBJ1-1; D ambiguous. The CDR3 totals 11 residues. Germline CDR1 and CDR2: GTSNPN and SVGIG (reference sequence). V was cut by 1 base and J by 5 bases, with 5 bases left in between. CDR3 sequence (DNA): TGTGCCTGGAGTGGGGAAACTGAAGCTTTCTTT. It codes for CAWSGETEAFF.

The V and J genes are TRBV7-9 and TRBJ1-1; D may be TRBD1 (5 bases). The CDR3 length is 11 residues. Trimming pared 10 bases from V and 6 bases from J, leaving 12 bases between. Germline CDR1 SEHNR, CDR2 FQNEAQ (reference sequence). CDR3 protein: CANVRGAEAFF. Written as DNA, the CDR3 is TGTGCCAACGTGCGGGGCGCTGAAGCTTTCTTT.

This chain links TRBV29-1 with TRBJ2-1; 9 positions match TRBD2. The length of the CDR3 is 14 residues. The germline gives CDR1 SQVTM, CDR2 ANQGSEA. The junction had 10 bases not matched to a gene; V was cut back by 6 bases and J by 7 bases. This CDR3 is CSVTGPAGGNEQFF. In DNA form, the CDR3 reads TGCAGCGTCACCGGTCCAGCGGGGGGTAATGAGCAGTTCTTC.

This chain joins TRBV20-1 and TRBJ2-7; D possibly uses TRBD1 or TRBD2 (5 bases each). CDR3 length equals 16 residues. Germline-derived CDR1 and CDR2 are DFQATT and SNEGSKA (reference sequence). Trimming removed 1 base at V and 2 bases at J, with 18 bases between. The CDR3 loop is CSARVFGREFPYEQYF. CDR3 DNA sequence: TGCAGTGCTAGAGTCTTTGGCAGGGAGTTTCCCTACGAGCAGTACTTC.

This clonotype was seen many times. The V and J genes are TRBV5-5 and TRBJ1-2; D ambiguous. This CDR3 is built from 19 residues. Per germline, CDR1 SGHKS and CDR2 YYEKEE (reference sequence). The ends were cut back, 2 bases at V and 8 bases at J, with 31 bases in the middle. Here the CDR3 DNA reads TGTGCCAGCAGCTTCCGTGAAGAGTATCCTTTGAGGCCGGAGAAGGGCTACACCTTC. This gives the protein CASSFREEYPLRPEKGYTF. The full variable domain, in which reference TRBV5-5 and TRBJ1-2 provide the parts outside the CDR3, is DAGVTQSPTHLIKTRGQQVTLRCSPISGHKSVSWYQQVLGQGPQFIFQYYEKEERGRGNFPDRFSARQFPNYSSELNVNALLLGDSALYLCASSFREEYPLRPEKGYTFGSGTRLTVV.

This clonotype was seen repeatedly, ten times or more. V usage is TRBV5-1 and J usage is TRBJ1-1, with D maybe TRBD1 (5 bases). The CDR3 loop spans 15 amino acids. Germline V gives CDR1 SGHRS, CDR2 YFSETQ. V was trimmed by 1 base and J by 0 bases, leaving 10 bases between them. CDR3 protein: CASSLSQGMNTEAFF. The CDR3 DNA reads as TGCGCCAGCAGCTTGAGTCAGGGTATGAACACTGAAGCTTTCTTT.

The V gene is TRBV9, the J gene TRBJ1-1, with 11 bases lining up with TRBD1. Germline V CDR1 and CDR2: SGDLS, YYNGEE. V shed 7 bases and J 7 bases; nucleotides not matched to a gene: 3. This CDR3 spans 12 amino acids. CDR3 in DNA: TGTGCCAGCGGGACAGGGGGAATTGAAGCTTTCTTT. Residues: CASGTGGIEAFF.

A few counts support this clonotype. The genes are TRBV3-1 and TRBJ2-5; 14 bases are shared with TRBD2. The CDR3 runs to 18 residues. Germline values: CDR1 LGHDT, CDR2 YNNKEL (reference sequence). Trimming cost V 0 bases and J 3 bases; bases outside gene matches: 6. The DNA of the CDR3 is TGTGCCAGCAGCCAAGAAACCGGGACTAGCGGGAGTAAAGAGACCCAGTACTTC. Translated: CASSQETGTSGSKETQYF.

This chain links TRBV12-3 or TRBV12-4 with TRBJ1-5; D remains ambiguous. The length of the CDR3 is 14 residues. Trimming stripped 3 bases from V and 5 bases from J, with 11 bases between. CDR3 in amino acids: CASSFGQDDQPQHF. Written as DNA, the CDR3 is TGTGCCAGCAGTTTCGGGCAGGACGATCAGCCCCAGCATTTT.